The sequence of this TCR beta chain was determined in a study of blood T cell repertoires in COVID-19. TCRdb's table, derived via immunoSEQ multiplex PCR, lists solely in-frame clones and lacks some. The data hold some 340,000 clones, with around four fifths observed a single time. Trimming removed 5 bases from V and 6 bases from J; junction bases left unmatched: 6. The CDR3 is 13 residues long. Germline CDR1 is SGDLS and CDR2 is YYNGEE. Sequencing was carried out using peripheral blood. The clonotype originates from a man aged 30 to 39 with active or convalescent COVID-19. This chain links TRBV9 with TRBJ1-1; 8 positions match TRBD1. CDR3 in DNA: TGTGCCAGCAGTGGACAGGGCTATGCTGAAGCTTTCTTT. Protein sequence: CASSGQGYAEAFF.